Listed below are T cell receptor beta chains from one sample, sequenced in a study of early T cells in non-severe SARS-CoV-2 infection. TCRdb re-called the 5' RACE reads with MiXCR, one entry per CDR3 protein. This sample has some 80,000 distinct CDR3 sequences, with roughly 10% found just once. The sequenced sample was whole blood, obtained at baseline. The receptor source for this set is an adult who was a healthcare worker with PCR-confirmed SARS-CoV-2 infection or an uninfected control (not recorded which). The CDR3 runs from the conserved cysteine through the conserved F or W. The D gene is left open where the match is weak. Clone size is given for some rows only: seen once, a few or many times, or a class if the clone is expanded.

CDR3: CASSLDGTRNEQFF; DNA: TGTGCCAGCAGCTTAGATGGGACCCGGAATGAGCAGTTCTTC; D: -; V: TRBV7-2; J: TRBJ2-1; size: many
CDR3: CASSQGLAQSNTGELFF; DNA: TGTGCCAGCAGCCAAGGACTAGCCCAGTCGAACACCGGGGAGCTGTTTTTT; D: TRBD2; V: TRBV5-4; J: TRBJ2-2; size: few
CDR3: CASSQRLAGGTDTQYF; DNA: TGTGCCAGCAGCCAAAGACTAGCGGGGGGTACAGATACGCAGTATTTT; D: TRBD2; V: TRBV5-4; J: TRBJ2-3; size: few
CDR3: CAIRAGKGGVDTF; DNA: TGTGCCATCAGGGCCGGGAAAGGGGGCGTAGACACCTTC; D: TRBD1; V: TRBV10-3; J: TRBJ1-2; size: -
CDR3: CASSQLVAGTDTQYF; DNA: TGCGCCAGCAGCCAATTGGTGGCTGGCACAGATACGCAGTATTTT; D: -; V: TRBV4-1; J: TRBJ2-3; size: few
CDR3: CASSQEEWGTGELFF; DNA: TGCGCCAGCAGCCAAGAAGAATGGGGCACCGGGGAGCTGTTTTTT; D: -; V: TRBV4-1; J: TRBJ2-2; size: many
CDR3: CASSPYLGGSYNEQFF; DNA: TGTGCCAGCAGCCCATACCTAGGAGGCTCCTACAATGAGCAGTTCTTC; D: -; V: TRBV11-1; J: TRBJ2-1; size: -
CDR3: CASSLRGNHNSPLHF; DNA: TGTGCCAGCAGCTTGCGGGGGAACCATAATTCACCCCTCCACTTT; D: -; V: TRBV5-4; J: TRBJ1-6; size: few
CDR3: CASSSPGTSGGGELFF; DNA: TGTGCCAGCAGCTCACCCGGGACTAGCGGTGGCGGGGAGCTGTTTTTT; D: TRBD2; V: TRBV7-2; J: TRBJ2-2; size: few
CDR3: CASSLRSRGTEPGAKNIQYF; DNA: TGTGCCAGCAGTTTAAGGAGTCGGGGGACAGAGCCTGGGGCCAAAAACATTCAGTACTTC; D: -; V: TRBV27; J: TRBJ2-4; size: -
CDR3: CASREGTSGSDEQFF; DNA: TGCGCCAGCAGGGAAGGGACTAGCGGGAGCGATGAGCAGTTCTTC; D: TRBD2; V: TRBV5-1; J: TRBJ2-1; size: many
CDR3: CAWSVLRSRQETQYF; DNA: TGTGCCTGGAGTGTACTGCGGAGCCGCCAAGAGACCCAGTACTTC; D: -; V: TRBV30; J: TRBJ2-5; size: -
CDR3: CASSPGQAESYTF; DNA: TGCGCCAGCAGCCCCGGACAGGCGGAAAGCTACACCTTC; D: TRBD1; V: TRBV5-1; J: TRBJ1-2; size: -
CDR3: CASSSPGHSTKNIQYF; DNA: TGTGCCAGCAGTTCGCCGGGACACAGTACCAAAAACATTCAGTACTTC; D: -; V: TRBV27; J: TRBJ2-4; size: many
CDR3: CASSELAWETQYF; DNA: TGTGCCAGCAGTGAATTGGCTTGGGAGACCCAGTACTTC; D: -; V: TRBV6-1; J: TRBJ2-5; size: -
CDR3: CASSGTGKLVDGYTF; DNA: TGTGCCAGCAGCGGGACAGGGAAATTGGTTGATGGCTACACCTTC; D: TRBD1; V: TRBV11-2; J: TRBJ1-2; size: many
CDR3: CSASNPAARDNEQFF; DNA: TGCAGTGCTAGTAATCCAGCGGCCCGCGACAATGAGCAGTTCTTC; D: -; V: TRBV20-1; J: TRBJ2-1; size: many
CDR3: CASSDPGLIRSPLHF; DNA: TGTGCCAGCAGTGACCCAGGGCTGATTCGATCACCCCTCCACTTT; D: -; V: TRBV25-1; J: TRBJ1-6; size: few
CDR3: CASSLGTGGKDYGYTF; DNA: TGTGCCAGCAGCTTGGGTACAGGGGGTAAGGACTATGGCTACACCTTC; D: TRBD1; V: TRBV5-4; J: TRBJ1-2; size: many
CDR3: CASSQVLEKLFF; DNA: TGCGCCAGCAGCCAAGTCCTTGAAAAACTGTTTTTT; D: -; V: TRBV4-1; J: TRBJ1-4; size: -